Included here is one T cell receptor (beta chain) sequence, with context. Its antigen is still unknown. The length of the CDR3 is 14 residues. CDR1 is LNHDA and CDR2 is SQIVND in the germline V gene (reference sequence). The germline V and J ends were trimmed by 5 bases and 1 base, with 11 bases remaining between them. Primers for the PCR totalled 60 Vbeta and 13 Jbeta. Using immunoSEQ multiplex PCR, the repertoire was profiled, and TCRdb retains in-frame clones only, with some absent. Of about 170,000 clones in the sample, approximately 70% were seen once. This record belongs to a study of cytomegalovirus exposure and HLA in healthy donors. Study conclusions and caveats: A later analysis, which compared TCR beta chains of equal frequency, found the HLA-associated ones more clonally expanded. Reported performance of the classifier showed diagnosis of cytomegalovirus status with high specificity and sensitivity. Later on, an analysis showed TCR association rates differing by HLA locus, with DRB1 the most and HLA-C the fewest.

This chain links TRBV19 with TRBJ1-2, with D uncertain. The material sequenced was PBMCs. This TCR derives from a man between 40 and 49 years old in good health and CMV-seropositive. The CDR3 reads CASSSLTVNYGYTF. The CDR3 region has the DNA TGTGCCAGTAGTTCCCTAACAGTTAACTATGGCTACACCTTC.